This T cell receptor (beta chain) was sequenced in a study of T cell changes during pregnancy in multiple sclerosis. Using immunoSEQ multiplex PCR, the repertoire was profiled, and TCRdb retains in-frame clones only, with some absent. The sample shows fewer than 95,000 clones, roughly 90% of them seen only once. The germline V gene encodes CDR1 SNHLY and CDR2 FYNNEI. There are 15 residues in the CDR3. Trimming stripped 5 bases from V and 2 bases from J, with 13 bases between. The TCR comes from a female donor in good health, enrolled as a control in a pregnancy study. Here the sequenced sample was peripheral blood, taken in the first trimester of pregnancy. The chain uses TRBV2 and TRBJ2-1; D might be TRBD1 (6 bases). CDR3 sequence: CASSRAGVPYNEQFF. CDR3 nucleotide sequence: TGTGCCAGCAGTCGGGCAGGGGTCCCCTACAATGAGCAGTTCTTC.